The rows below give T cell receptor beta chains drawn from one sample of a study of blood T cell repertoires in COVID-19. The data were produced by immunoSEQ multiplex PCR, yet TCRdb's version contains in-frame clones alone and is incomplete. The data hold 310,000 or so clones, with around 90% observed a single time. Sequences were obtained from peripheral blood. The receptors originated from a man aged 50-59 years with active or convalescent COVID-19. Each CDR3 is given with its conserved first and last residue. The order of the fields is CDR3 length, J gene, clone size, V gene, D gene, CDR3 protein. The D gene is left open where the match is weak. Clone size is not always given. Where it is, it says once, few, many or a class for expanded clones.

15	TRBJ2-1	once	TRBV4-1	TRBD2	CASRLLAGSYNEQFF
15	TRBJ1-1	NA	TRBV7-6	TRBD1	CASSPGTGGVTEAFF
12	TRBJ2-7	NA	TRBV30	TRBD1	CAWADRAYEQYF
11	TRBJ1-2	NA	TRBV28	NA	CASTTYYGYTF
13	TRBJ1-2	NA	TRBV5-4	NA	CASSLDSIYGYTF
16	TRBJ2-1	NA	TRBV19	TRBD2	CASSSLAGGPNNEQFF
15	TRBJ1-3	NA	TRBV11-3	TRBD1	CASSTGTGNGNTIYF
16	TRBJ1-1	NA	TRBV28	TRBD1	CASSQGQGWMYTEAFF
13	TRBJ2-7	once	TRBV6-6	TRBD1	CASRGTGVYEQYF
20	TRBJ2-3	NA	TRBV15	TRBD2	CATSRVGTSGGRALKDTQYF
17	TRBJ1-6	NA	TRBV7-8	NA	CASSYRAPGSYNSPLHF
14	TRBJ2-1	NA	TRBV29-1	TRBD1	CSAWDSGSYNEQFF
16	TRBJ1-6	NA	TRBV6-5	NA	CASSYKGAGNNSPLHF
14	TRBJ2-5	NA	TRBV19	NA	CASSISVRQETQYF
12	TRBJ1-2	NA	TRBV7-8	NA	CASSLQVDGYTF
12	TRBJ2-7	few	TRBV30	TRBD1	CAWIQGAYEQYF
14	TRBJ1-5	NA	TRBV15	NA	CATSRDSGEQPQHF
15	TRBJ2-4	NA	TRBV6-5	NA	CASSSSYGERAIQYF
15	TRBJ2-2	NA	TRBV5-6	NA	CASSYRDTAGGELFF
15	TRBJ2-6	NA	TRBV5-4	NA	CASSFPRAGANVLTF
15	TRBJ1-2	NA	TRBV6-5	NA	CASSYSKSALYGYTF
18	TRBJ1-6	NA	TRBV7-9	TRBD1	CASSPRDRGFSNNSPLHF
13	TRBJ1-1	few	TRBV10-3	NA	CAISAQKNTEAFF
15	TRBJ1-2	NA	TRBV28	NA	CASSLLSRVVDGYTF
15	TRBJ2-1	NA	TRBV5-5	TRBD2	CASSLTSGTYNEQFF
16	TRBJ1-2	NA	TRBV5-1	TRBD1	CASSPRGGTANYGYTF
14	TRBJ1-2	few	TRBV7-2	NA	CASSSYDTFGGYTF
14	TRBJ1-6	few	TRBV6-5	NA	CASSLQGSNSPLHF
13	TRBJ1-5	NA	TRBV6-2/TRBV6-3	NA	CASSWRAEQPQHF